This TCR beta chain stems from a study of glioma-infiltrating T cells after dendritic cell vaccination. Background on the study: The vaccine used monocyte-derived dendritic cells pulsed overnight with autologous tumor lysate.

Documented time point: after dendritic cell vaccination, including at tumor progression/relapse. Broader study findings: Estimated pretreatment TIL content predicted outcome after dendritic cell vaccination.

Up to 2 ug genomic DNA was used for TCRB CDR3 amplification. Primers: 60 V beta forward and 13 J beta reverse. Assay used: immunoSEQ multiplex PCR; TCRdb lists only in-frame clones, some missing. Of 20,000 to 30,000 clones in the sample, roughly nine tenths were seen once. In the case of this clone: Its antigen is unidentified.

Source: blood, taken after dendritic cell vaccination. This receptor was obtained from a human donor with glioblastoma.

The CDR3 sequence: CASSHSTGEGYEQYF. DNA for the CDR3: TGCGCCAGCAGCCACAGTACAGGGGAAGGCTACGAGCAGTACTTC. The chain has TRBV4-1 and TRBJ2-7, with 7 bases identical to TRBD1. After removal of 3 bases from V and 3 bases from J, the junction contained 8 bases not matched to a gene. The CDR3 length is 15 residues. CDR1 and CDR2 (germline): MGHRA, YSYEKL.